The source of this T cell receptor (beta chain) is a study of blood T cell repertoires in COVID-19 (TCRdb year 2020). For the study in its entirety: Collaborator samples came from the United States, Italy and Spain and covered acute and convalescent phases of COVID-19. The material from the prospective study consisted of cDNA or gDNA derived from T cells, B-cell-depleted T cells, or PBMCs. The dataset comprised deeply sampled blood TCRbeta repertoires from subjects exposed to, actively infected with, or recovered from COVID-19. The repertoires were made available in a free public database intended to serve as a resource for research on the immune response to SARS-CoV-2. Samples were obtained from the ongoing ImmuneRACE study (first 160 participants) and from 950 to 1,500 subjects provided by 6 global collaborators. Nearly every sample came with metadata listing a de-identified subject ID, COVID-19 status, age in years and sex. HLA class I and class II types, where available, came from metadata supplied by the sample provider rather than from assay-based typing. Study-level results and caveats: Clinical and demographic metadata were provided uncurated, with the amount varying by source and participant.

In regard to this clone: Its cognate antigen has yet to be identified. No base-level quality is on record; no much larger clone is a single base apart.

TCRbeta CDR3 regions were amplified from genomic DNA using the immunoSEQ Assay, a bias-controlled multiplex PCR. From the authors' description of their analysis: Nucleated cell counts per sample were estimated from amplification of reference gene primers within the assay. To quantify the absolute abundance of each unique TCRbeta CDR3 rearrangement, sequence reads were collapsed and filtered. For each sample, productive Simpson clonality was calculated as the square root of Simpson's diversity index over productive rearrangements. The source is immuneACCESS, and TCRdb retained only in-frame sequences with V and J called. Part of the clones is not carried over; for the studies checked, unresolved V genes explain less than half of this, and the remainder is unexplained. The V and J calls and clone size come from that table; D and trimming were worked out from the DNA. The sample table records about 39,000 clones; around 79% of these occur just once. The leading ten clones occupy 23% of the sample.

Collaborating institutions collected whole blood in K2EDTA tubes following their own protocols. For TCRbeta analysis, collaborator samples were shipped as frozen whole blood, as isolated PBMCs, or as DNA extracted from either sample type. The source material was peripheral blood. The clonotype was recovered from a man in his 70s with acute or convalescent COVID-19.

The CDR3 region reads CASTAGGYSNQPQHF. Read as DNA, the sequence is TGTGCCAGCACCGCAGGGGGCTATAGCAATCAGCCCCAGCATTTT. The chain couples TRBV6-6 to TRBJ1-5; the junction holds 8 bases that match TRBD1. Inclusive of the bounding cysteine and phenylalanine, the CDR3 is 15 residues long. The sequence is cut down to CDR3 DNA, 45 bases in frame from base 1. For this chain, trimming is 7 bases at the V end and 0 bases at the J end, and the number of junction bases without a gene match is 5. CDR1 is given as MNHNY and CDR2 as SVGAGI, both from the germline V gene (reference sequence).